The clone carrying this TCR beta chain was detected only a few times. The V gene end was trimmed by 2 bases and the J gene end by 0 bases; junction bases not matched to a gene: 5. The CDR3 loop spans 16 amino acids. CDR1 SGHRS and CDR2 YFSETQ come from the germline V gene. Sequencing used immunoSEQ multiplex PCR; TCRdb keeps in-frame clones, though not all of them. The data contain about 20,000 clones, about 89% of them seen just once; the ten biggest clones take up 7% to 8%. The data derive from a study of blood T cell repertoires in COVID-19. The overall study: Italy, Spain and the United States were the sources of the convalescent and acute COVID-19 samples. PBMCs, B-cell-depleted T cells, or T cells provided the cDNA or gDNA that made up the material.

The TCR comes from a woman aged 55-69 years with active COVID-19. The rearrangement joins TRBV5-1 to TRBJ2-7, with 10 bases identical to TRBD2. Sequences were obtained from peripheral blood. The DNA of the CDR3 is TGCGCCAGCAGCTTTAATAGCGGGGGGTTCTCCTACGAGCAGTACTTC. This codes for CASSFNSGGFSYEQYF. Full variable domain (remainder filled in from reference TRBV5-1 and TRBJ2-7): KAGVTQTPRYLIKTRGQQVTLSCSPISGHRSVSWYQQTPGQGLQFLFEYFSETQRNKGNFPGRFSGRQFSNSRSEMNVSTLELGDSALYLCASSFNSGGFSYEQYFGPGTRLTVT.